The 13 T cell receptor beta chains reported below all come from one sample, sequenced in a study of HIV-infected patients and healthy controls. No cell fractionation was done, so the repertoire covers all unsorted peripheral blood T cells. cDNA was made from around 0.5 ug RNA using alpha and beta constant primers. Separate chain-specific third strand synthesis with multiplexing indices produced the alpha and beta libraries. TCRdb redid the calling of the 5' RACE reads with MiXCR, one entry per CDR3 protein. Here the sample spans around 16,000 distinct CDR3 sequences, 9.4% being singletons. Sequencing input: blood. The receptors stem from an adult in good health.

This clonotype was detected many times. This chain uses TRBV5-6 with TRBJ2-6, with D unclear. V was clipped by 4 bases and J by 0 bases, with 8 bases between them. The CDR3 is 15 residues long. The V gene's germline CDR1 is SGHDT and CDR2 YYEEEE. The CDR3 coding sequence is TGTGCCAGCAGCCCATCCCCCTCTGGGGCCAACGTCCTGACTTTC. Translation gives CASSPSPSGANVLTF.

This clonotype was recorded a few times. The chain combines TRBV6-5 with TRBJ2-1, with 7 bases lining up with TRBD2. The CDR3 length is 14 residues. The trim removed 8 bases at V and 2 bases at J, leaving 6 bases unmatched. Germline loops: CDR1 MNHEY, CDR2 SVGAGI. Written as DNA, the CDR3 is TGTGCCAGCCACCAGGCGGGAGCCTACAATGAGCAGTTCTTC. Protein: CASHQAGAYNEQFF.

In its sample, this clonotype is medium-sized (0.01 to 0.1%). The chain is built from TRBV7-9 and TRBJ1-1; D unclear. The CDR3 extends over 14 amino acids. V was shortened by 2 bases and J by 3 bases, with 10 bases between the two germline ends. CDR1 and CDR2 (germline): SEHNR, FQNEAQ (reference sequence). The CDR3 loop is CASSLTIADTEAFF. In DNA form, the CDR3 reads TGTGCCAGCAGCTTAACAATCGCGGACACTGAAGCTTTCTTT. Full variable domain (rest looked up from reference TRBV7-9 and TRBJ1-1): DTGVSQNPRHKITKRGQNVTFRCDPISEHNRLYWYRQTLGQGPEFLTYFQNEAQLEKSRLLSDRFSAERPKGSFSTLEIQRTEQGDSAMYLCASSLTIADTEAFFGQGTRLTVV.

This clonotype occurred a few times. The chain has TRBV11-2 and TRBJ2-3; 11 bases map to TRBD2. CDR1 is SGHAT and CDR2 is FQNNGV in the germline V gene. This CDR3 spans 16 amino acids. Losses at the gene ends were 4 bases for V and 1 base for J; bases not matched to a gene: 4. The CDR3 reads CASSSRGLAGTDTQYF. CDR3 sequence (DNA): TGTGCCAGCAGCTCGAGGGGACTAGCGGGCACAGATACGCAGTATTTT.

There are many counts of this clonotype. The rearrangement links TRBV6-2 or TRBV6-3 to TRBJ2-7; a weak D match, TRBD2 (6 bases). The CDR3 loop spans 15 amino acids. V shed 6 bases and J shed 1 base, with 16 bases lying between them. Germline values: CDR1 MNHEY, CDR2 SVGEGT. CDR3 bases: TGTGCCAGCAGCCTGGGCGGGGACGGTTCCTACGAGCAGTACTTC. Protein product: CASSLGGDGSYEQYF.

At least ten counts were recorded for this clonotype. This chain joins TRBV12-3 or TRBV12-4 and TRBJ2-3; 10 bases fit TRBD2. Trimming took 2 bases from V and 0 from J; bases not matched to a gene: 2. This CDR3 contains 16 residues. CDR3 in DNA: TGTGCCAGCAGTTTACTTAGCGGGAGGAGCACAGATACGCAGTATTTT. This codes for CASSLLSGRSTDTQYF.

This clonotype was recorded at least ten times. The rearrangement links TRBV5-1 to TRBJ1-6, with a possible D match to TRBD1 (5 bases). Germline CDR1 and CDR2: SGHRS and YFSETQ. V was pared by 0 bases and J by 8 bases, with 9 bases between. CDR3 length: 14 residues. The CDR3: CASSLGQIDSPLHF. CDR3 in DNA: TGCGCCAGCAGCTTGGGACAGATCGATTCACCCCTCCACTTT.

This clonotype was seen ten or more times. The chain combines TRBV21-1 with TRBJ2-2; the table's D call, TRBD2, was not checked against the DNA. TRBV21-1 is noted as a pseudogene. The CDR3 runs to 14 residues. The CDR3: CASRRDFCYGELFF. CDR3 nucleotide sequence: TGTGCCAGCAGACGGGACTTCTGTTACGGGGAGCTGTTTTTT.

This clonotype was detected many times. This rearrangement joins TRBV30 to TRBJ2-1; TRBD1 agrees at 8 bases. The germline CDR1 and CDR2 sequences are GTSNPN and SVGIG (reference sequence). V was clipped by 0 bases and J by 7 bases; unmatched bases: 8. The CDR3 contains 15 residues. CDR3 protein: CAWSVQGDRGNEQFF. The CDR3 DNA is TGTGCCTGGAGTGTACAAGGAGACAGGGGTAATGAGCAGTTCTTC.

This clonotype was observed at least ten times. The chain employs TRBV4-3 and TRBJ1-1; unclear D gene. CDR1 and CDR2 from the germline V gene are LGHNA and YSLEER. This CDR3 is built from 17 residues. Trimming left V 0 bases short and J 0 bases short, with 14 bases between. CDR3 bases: TGCGCCAGCAGCCAAGATCAGGCAGATTCCGTGAACACTGAAGCTTTCTTT. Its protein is CASSQDQADSVNTEAFF.

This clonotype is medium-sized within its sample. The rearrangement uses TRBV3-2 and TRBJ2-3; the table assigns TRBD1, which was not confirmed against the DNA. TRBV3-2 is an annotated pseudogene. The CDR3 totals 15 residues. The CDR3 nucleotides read TGTGCCAGCAGCCTCACAGGGGGTAGCACAGATACGCAGTATTTT. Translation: CASSLTGGSTDTQYF.

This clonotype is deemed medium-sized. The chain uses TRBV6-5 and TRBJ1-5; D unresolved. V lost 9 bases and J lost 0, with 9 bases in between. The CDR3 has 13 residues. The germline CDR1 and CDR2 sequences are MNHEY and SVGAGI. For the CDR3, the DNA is TGTGCCAGTTCTTTGGTTAGCAATCAGCCCCAGCATTTT. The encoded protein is CASSLVSNQPQHF.

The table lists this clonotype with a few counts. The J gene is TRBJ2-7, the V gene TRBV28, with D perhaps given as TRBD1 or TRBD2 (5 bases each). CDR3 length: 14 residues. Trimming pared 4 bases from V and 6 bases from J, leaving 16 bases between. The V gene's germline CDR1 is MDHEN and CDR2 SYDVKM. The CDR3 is CASSSPSGGSEQYF. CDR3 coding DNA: TGTGCCAGCAGTTCCCCCTCTGGGGGAAGCGAGCAGTACTTC. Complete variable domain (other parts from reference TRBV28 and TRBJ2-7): DVKVTQSSRYLVKRTGEKVFLECVQDMDHENMFWYRQDPGLGLRLIYFSYDVKMKEKGDIPEGYSVSREKKERFSLILESASTNQTSMYLCASSSPSGGSEQYFGPGTRLTVT.